The 21 T cell receptor beta chains below come from one sample, sequenced in a study of post-analysis software for immune sequencing data. The antigens these receptors bind are not known. The study, taken as a whole, reports: Five or six TRBV segments, TRBV5-6, TRBV5-1 and TRBV20-1 among them, were found more frequent in patients than controls.

TCR beta cDNA libraries had unique molecular identifiers. Via MiXCR, TCRdb re-called the PCR reads, giving one row per CDR3 protein. In the table there are about 820,000 distinct CDR3 sequences, approximately 50% of which are singletons. Input material: blood. All receptors come from a girl aged 10-17 years with multiple sclerosis.

The chain uses TRBV18 and TRBJ2-5, with 10 bases matching TRBD2. V shed 3 bases and J 2 bases; nucleotides not matched to a gene: 9. Germline assignment: CDR1 KGHSH and CDR2 LQKENI. This CDR3 spans 17 amino acids. The CDR3 bases are TGTGCCAGCTCACCCTGGACTAGCGGAGCCTCTCAAGAGACCCAGTACTTC. The encoded protein is CASSPWTSGASQETQYF.

The V call is TRBV7-3, the J call TRBJ1-1, with TRBD1 as a possible D gene (5 bases). Germline lookup yields CDR1 SGHTA and CDR2 FQGTGA. This CDR3 is 13 amino acids long. V was pared by 7 bases and J by 4 bases, with 13 bases between. Written as DNA, the CDR3 is TGTGCCAGCACCCGGGAGGGGAGCACTGAAGCTTTCTTT. Protein sequence: CASTREGSTEAFF.

The chain has TRBV12-3 or TRBV12-4 and TRBJ2-2; 8 positions match TRBD2. The CDR3 is 15 residues long. The V segment lost 6 bases and the J segment 4 bases; nucleotides outside the gene matches: 7. The CDR3 DNA reads as TGTGCCAGCAGCAAGCGGGGGTCGGGCACCGGGGAGCTGTTTTTT. This codes for CASSKRGSGTGELFF.

V is TRBV6-2 or TRBV6-3 and J is TRBJ1-1; D gene uncertain. CDR3 length: 16 amino acids. CDR1 and CDR2 (germline): MNHEY, SVGEGT. V was cut by 2 bases and J by 0 bases, with 13 bases left in between. The CDR3 DNA reads as TGTGCCAGCAGTTACCCACGGGCGACACTGAACACTGAAGCTTTCTTT. The encoded protein is CASSYPRATLNTEAFF.

This rearrangement joins TRBV4-1 to TRBJ2-1; 9 positions match TRBD1. Trimming removed 6 bases from V and 7 bases from J; junction bases left unmatched: 4. The CDR3 is 13 residues long. Germline CDR1 is MGHRA and CDR2 is YSYEKL. The CDR3 bases are TGCGCCAGCAGAAGGACAGGGGAGAATGAGCAGTTCTTC. Its protein product is CASRRTGENEQFF.

The chain employs TRBV5-1 and TRBJ2-7; D possibly uses TRBD1 or TRBD2 (5 bases each). Trimming stripped 4 bases from V and 6 bases from J, with 20 bases between. The CDR3 contains 15 residues. Germline V gene data show CDR1 as SGHRS and CDR2 as YFSETQ. The CDR3 reads CASSATGTAALEQYF. In nucleotides, the CDR3 is TGCGCCAGCAGCGCGACCGGGACGGCTGCCCTCGAGCAGTACTTC.

This clonotype was seen more than once but under ten times. V and J are TRBV20-1 and TRBJ1-4, with 7 bases identical to TRBD1. The CDR3 has 13 amino acids. Per germline, CDR1 DFQATT and CDR2 SNEGSKA (reference sequence). With 6 bases clipped from V and 4 bases from J, the junction kept 5 bases outside the gene matches. The CDR3 region is CSASRDSNEKLFF. Here the CDR3 DNA reads TGCAGTGCGAGCCGGGACAGTAATGAAAAACTGTTTTTT.

This chain links TRBV15 with TRBJ1-1; D remains unclear. Trimming took 3 bases from V and 1 from J, leaving 12 bases between them. The CDR3 totals 15 residues. Germline values: CDR1 LNHNV, CDR2 YYDKDF (reference sequence). CDR3 region: CATSRSGRTNTEAFF. The CDR3 region has the DNA TGTGCCACCAGCAGGTCCGGTAGGACGAACACTGAAGCTTTCTTT.

The chain joins TRBV9 to TRBJ1-2; D may be TRBD1 (5 bases). CDR1 is SGDLS and CDR2 is YYNGEE in the germline V gene. Trimming shortened V by 0 bases and J by 7 bases, and 10 bases separated the two germline ends. The length of the CDR3 is 13 residues. In DNA form, the CDR3 reads TGTGCCAGCAGCGTAGGGCAGGGATCTGGCTACACCTTC. Translated: CASSVGQGSGYTF.

The chain combines TRBV4-2 with TRBJ2-1; no definite D call. Germline CDR1 and CDR2: LGHNA and YNFKEQ. The V end was cut by 0 bases, the J end by 0 bases, with 9 bases between. The CDR3 is 16 amino acids. The CDR3 loop is CASSQELSVSYNEQFF. Written as DNA, the CDR3 is TGTGCCAGCAGCCAAGAGTTATCCGTCTCCTACAATGAGCAGTTCTTC.

The chain combines TRBV12-3 or TRBV12-4 with TRBJ1-2; D possibly corresponds to TRBD1 (6 bases). V lost 10 bases and J lost 2, with 11 bases in between. This CDR3 is 12 amino acids long. CDR3 nucleotide sequence: TGTGCCACCCAGGGGAGCAACTATGGCTACACCTTC. It translates to CATQGSNYGYTF.

V is TRBV7-2 and J is TRBJ2-5; 13 nucleotides agree with TRBD2. The CDR3 is 16 residues long. CDR1 SGHTA and CDR2 FQGNSA come from the germline V gene. The V segment lost 2 bases and the J segment 6 bases; nucleotides outside the gene matches: 6. CDR3 sequence reads: CASSLSSGTSGKTQYF. The CDR3 region has the DNA TGTGCCAGCAGCTTATCTTCCGGGACTAGCGGGAAGACCCAGTACTTC.

The chain couples TRBV12-3 or TRBV12-4 to TRBJ2-1; 8 nucleotides align to TRBD1. This CDR3 contains 14 residues. Trimming at V came to 10 bases and at J to 8 bases, leaving 13 bases not matched to a gene. The CDR3 region has the DNA TGTGCCACCCAGCTTATGGCAGGGGGCTATGAGCAGTTCTTC. It translates to CATQLMAGGYEQFF.

This clonotype was recorded a few times. The chain recombines TRBV27 with TRBJ2-1; D is unresolved. Per germline, CDR1 MNHEY and CDR2 SMNVEV (reference sequence). The V end was cut by 0 bases, the J end by 5 bases, with 5 bases between. The CDR3 contains 13 residues. Written as DNA, the CDR3 is TGTGCCAGCAGTTTATCGATGGACAATGAGCAGTTCTTC. Protein: CASSLSMDNEQFF.

V usage is TRBV7-9 and J usage is TRBJ2-6, with D uncertain. Trimming cost V 2 bases and J 0 bases, with 8 bases left between them. This CDR3 is built from 16 residues. Germline CDR1 reads SEHNR; CDR2 reads FQNEAQ (reference sequence). The CDR3 here is CASSLLGDSGANVLTF. CDR3 in DNA: TGTGCCAGCAGCTTACTCGGAGACTCTGGGGCCAACGTCCTGACTTTC.

V usage is TRBV29-1 and J usage is TRBJ1-4; 7 positions agree with TRBD1. V gave up 7 bases and J gave up 8 bases; unmatched junction bases: 13. The V gene's germline CDR1 is SQVTM and CDR2 ANQGSEA. The CDR3 covers 14 residues. CDR3 residues: CSGQLTGVREKLFF. CDR3 sequence (DNA): TGCAGCGGCCAATTAACAGGGGTTCGGGAAAAACTGTTTTTT.

This clonotype was seen a few times. The chain has TRBV4-2 and TRBJ2-4; D may correspond to TRBD1 or TRBD2 (5 bases each). Looked up from germline, CDR1 is LGHNA and CDR2 is YNFKEQ. The ends were cut back, 3 bases at V and 8 bases at J, with 17 bases in the middle. CDR3 length equals 15 residues. CDR3 in DNA: TGTGCCAGCAGCCAGCACCCGGGACCCCAAGACATTCAGTACTTC. It is translated as CASSQHPGPQDIQYF.

This clonotype was seen a handful of times. The chain links TRBV2 to TRBJ2-5; 7 nucleotides align to TRBD1. Unmatched junction bases numbered 3, after V lost 7 bases and J lost 1 base. The CDR3 length is 13 residues. Looked up from germline, CDR1 is SNHLY and CDR2 is FYNNEI. The CDR3 DNA follows: TGTGCCAGCAAGAGGGACAGCCAAGAGACCCAGTACTTC. Protein: CASKRDSQETQYF. The full variable domain, in which reference TRBV2 and TRBJ2-5 provide the parts outside the CDR3, is EPEVTQTPSHQVTQMGQEVILRCVPISNHLYFYWYRQILGQKVEFLVSFYNNEISEKSEIFDDQFSVERPDGSNFTLKIRSTKLEDSAMYFCASKRDSQETQYFGPGTRLLVL.

The rearrangement joins TRBV7-9 to TRBJ1-1; D might be TRBD1 (6 bases). The CDR3 spans 16 residues. Between the trimmed V and J ends, which lost 2 bases and 1 base, there was a span of 14 bases. The germline V gene has CDR1 SEHNR and CDR2 FQNEAQ (reference sequence). The CDR3: CASSLPPQGRNTEAFF. The CDR3 DNA reads TGTGCCAGCAGCTTACCCCCACAGGGCCGGAACACTGAAGCTTTCTTT.

This clonotype was observed a handful of times. The junction shows a germline mismatch at one end, possibly a read error. This chain connects TRBV5-1 to TRBJ2-1, with 8 nucleotides matching TRBD2. CDR1 and CDR2 from the germline V gene are SGHRS and YFSETQ. CDR3 length: 17 amino acids. Here the CDR3 reads CASSSASGTRSTNEQFF. DNA of the CDR3: TGCGCCAGCAGCTCCGCCTCCGGGACTAGAAGTACGAATGAGCAGTTCTTT.

V and J are TRBV3-1 and TRBJ2-1, with 8 bases that match TRBD2. CDR1 is LGHDT, CDR2 YNNKEL, per germline (reference sequence). V shed 0 bases and J 4 bases; nucleotides not matched to a gene: 2. CDR3 length: 15 residues. CDR3 protein: CASSQDQREYNEQFF. DNA for the CDR3: TGTGCCAGCAGCCAAGACCAGCGGGAGTACAATGAGCAGTTCTTC.